The 20 T cell receptor beta chains presented below share a single source sample, sequenced in a study of post-analysis software for immune sequencing data. Broader study findings: Controls showed lower frequencies than patients for roughly five TRBV segments, and TRBV5-6, TRBV5-1 and TRBV20-1 were among these.

Included in the TCR beta cDNA libraries were unique molecular identifiers. TCRdb fed the PCR reads into MiXCR, producing one record per CDR3 protein. The sample contains 380,000 or so distinct CDR3 sequences, around a third of which appear only once. No antigen is known for these receptors. Sequencing was carried out using blood. These receptors all come from a girl between 10 and 17 years old with multiple sclerosis.

This clonotype was seen a few times. The V and J genes are TRBV18 and TRBJ2-3; D not resolved. There are 12 residues in the CDR3. Trimming cost V 0 bases and J 8 bases, with 6 bases left between them. Germline V gene lookup returns CDR1 KGHSH and CDR2 LQKENI. The CDR3, as DNA: TGTGCCAGCTCACCACCGCTGGCTACGCAGTATTTT. The encoded protein is CASSPPLATQYF.

Points on this clonotype: At one end, the junction sequence differs from germline, possibly due to a read error. The chain carries TRBV27 and TRBJ2-5; D ambiguous. The better agreement between TRBJ2-7 and the DNA end casts doubt on the J call. This CDR3 spans 13 amino acids. Germline-derived CDR1 and CDR2 are MNHEY and SMNVEV (reference sequence). CDR3 sequence: CAGSSRDHYEQYF. The CDR3 bases are TGTGCCGGCAGTTCCCGAGATCACTACGAGCAGTACTTC.

The chain joins TRBV24-1 to TRBJ2-1; D is uncertain. The CDR3 has 15 amino acids. The ends were cut back, 3 bases at V and 1 base at J, with 9 bases in the middle. Germline CDR1 is KGHDR and CDR2 is SFDVKD. The CDR3 nucleotides read TGTGCCACCAGTGATCCGTCGGATTCCTACAATGAGCAGTTCTTC. Translating it yields CATSDPSDSYNEQFF.

The gene calls are TRBV6-5 and TRBJ1-2; a weak D match, TRBD1 (6 bases). The CDR3 runs to 13 residues. Trimming took 6 bases from V and 5 from J, leaving 13 bases between them. The germline V gene encodes CDR1 MNHEY and CDR2 SVGAGI. The CDR3 sequence is CASSLDRRYGYTF. DNA for the CDR3: TGTGCCAGCAGCTTAGACAGGCGGTATGGCTACACCTTC.

This clonotype appeared a few times. CDR3 coding DNA: TGTGCCAGCAGCCAAGGAGGGATCGGACTAGCGGGGGACAAAACCCAGTACTTC. It codes for CASSQGGIGLAGDKTQYF. The V gene is TRBV3-1, the J gene TRBJ2-7, with 13 bases matching TRBD2. Per germline, CDR1 LGHDT and CDR2 YNNKEL (reference sequence). J lost 10 bases, V lost 1 base, and 16 bases had no gene match. This CDR3 is 18 amino acids long.

The chain has TRBV7-9 and TRBJ2-5, with 7 bases fitting TRBD2. Germline loops: CDR1 SEHNR, CDR2 FQNEAQ (reference sequence). The CDR3 totals 11 residues. V lost 10 bases, J lost 4 bases, and 3 bases stayed unmatched. CDR3 in amino acids: CATRGVETQYF. The CDR3 DNA follows: TGTGCCACCCGGGGGGTAGAGACCCAGTACTTC.

This chain links TRBV18 with TRBJ2-1; 7 nucleotides match TRBD2. This CDR3 is built from 17 residues. V was pared by 0 bases and J by 9 bases, with 14 bases of the junction left unmatched. Germline CDR1 and CDR2: KGHSH and LQKENI. The CDR3 nucleotides read TGTGCCAGCTCACCACCGTTGCTAGCGGACCGAGGGACTGAGCAGTTCTTC. The encoded protein is CASSPPLLADRGTEQFF.

This clonotype was recorded many times. This chain's CDR3 is CASSYTGAQGEIEAFF. The CDR3 DNA sequence: TGCGCCAGCAGCTACACCGGGGCACAGGGGGAGATTGAAGCTTTCTTT. The chain is built from TRBV5-1 and TRBJ1-1, with 8 bases that match TRBD1. The length of the CDR3 is 16 residues. From germline, CDR1 is SGHRS and CDR2 YFSETQ. Losses at the gene ends were 3 bases for V and 7 bases for J; bases not matched to a gene: 14.

The rearrangement uses TRBV24-1 and TRBJ2-3; D tentatively reads TRBD1 or TRBD2 (5 bases each). The length of the CDR3 is 16 residues. Trimming removed 0 bases from V and 4 bases from J, with 13 bases in between. The germline CDR1 and CDR2 sequences are KGHDR and SFDVKD. The CDR3 DNA reads as TGTGCCACCAGTGATTTGGAGCAGGGAGTTGCAGATACGCAGTATTTT. It is translated as CATSDLEQGVADTQYF.

This clonotype was counted ten times or more. V is TRBV10-3 and J is TRBJ2-7; 13 bases are a match to TRBD2. The CDR3 loop spans 13 amino acids. The V gene end was trimmed by 10 bases and the J gene end by 5 bases; junction bases not matched to a gene: 5. The germline V gene has CDR1 ENHRY and CDR2 SYGVKD. CDR3 DNA sequence: TGTGCCACCACGGGACTAGCGGGACACGAGCAGTACTTC. Translated: CATTGLAGHEQYF.

This clonotype was seen a few times. The V gene is TRBV13, the J gene TRBJ2-5; TRBD2 matches 9 bases. Germline V gene data show CDR1 as PRHDT and CDR2 as FYEKMQ (reference sequence). V dropped 1 base and J dropped 1; count of bases not matched to a gene: 1. This CDR3 spans 15 amino acids. The CDR3: CASSLASGAQETQYF. The CDR3 region has the DNA TGTGCCAGCAGCTTAGCTAGCGGGGCCCAAGAGACCCAGTACTTC.

The V and J genes are TRBV20-1 and TRBJ2-3; 7 bases are a match to TRBD2. The CDR3 has 17 residues. V dropped 1 base and J dropped 0; count of bases not matched to a gene: 10. Germline V gene sequence: CDR1 DFQATT, CDR2 SNEGSKA (reference sequence). Here the CDR3 reads CSARGESGETSTDTQYF. The CDR3 DNA reads TGCAGTGCTAGAGGCGAAAGCGGGGAAACTAGCACAGATACGCAGTATTTT.

The chain combines TRBV7-3 with TRBJ1-1, with D possibly TRBD1 on 6 matching bases. The germline gives CDR1 SGHTA, CDR2 FQGTGA. The V end lost 6 bases, the J end lost 3 bases, and 11 bases lay between the germline ends. The CDR3 extends over 13 amino acids. CDR3 protein: CASRRQEDTEAFF. DNA of the CDR3: TGTGCCAGCAGACGACAGGAGGACACTGAAGCTTTCTTT.

A few counts support this clonotype. Here the CDR3 reads CSARDRDSLYEQYF. DNA of the CDR3: TGCAGTGCTAGAGACCGGGACAGTCTCTACGAGCAGTACTTC. V is TRBV20-1 and J is TRBJ2-7, with TRBD1 matching 7 bases. Trimming at V came to 0 bases and at J to 3 bases, leaving 5 bases not matched to a gene. This CDR3 region has 14 residues. The germline V gene has CDR1 DFQATT and CDR2 SNEGSKA (reference sequence).

The genes are TRBV5-1 and TRBJ2-7, with a possible D match to TRBD1 (5 bases). V shed 3 bases and J shed 5 bases, with 15 bases lying between them. Germline V gives CDR1 SGHRS, CDR2 YFSETQ. The CDR3 contains 14 residues. CDR3 nucleotides: TGCGCCAGCAGCTGGGGCTTTGGGTCCGACGAGCAGTACTTC. Protein: CASSWGFGSDEQYF.

The rearrangement uses TRBV4-1 and TRBJ2-1; 14 bases are shared with TRBD2. The CDR3 contains 16 residues. Germline-derived CDR1 and CDR2 are MGHRA and YSYEKL. V dropped 1 base and J dropped 9; count of bases not matched to a gene: 5. CDR3 residues: CASSQVGLAGGFEQFF. In DNA, the CDR3 is TGCGCCAGCAGCCAAGTTGGACTAGCGGGGGGCTTTGAGCAGTTCTTC.

This sequence joins TRBV7-2 and TRBJ2-3; 7 nucleotides line up with TRBD2. CDR1 and CDR2 (germline): SGHTA, FQGNSA. The junction had 6 bases not matched to a gene; V was cut back by 1 base and J by 2 bases. There are 16 residues in the CDR3. This CDR3 is CASSLVASGYTDTQYF. CDR3 bases: TGTGCCAGCAGCTTAGTGGCTAGCGGATACACAGATACGCAGTATTTT. The full variable domain, rest sourced from reference TRBV7-2 and TRBJ2-3, is GAGVSQSPSNKVTEKGKDVELRCDPISGHTALYWYRQSLGQGLEFLIYFQGNSAPDKSGLPSDRFSAERTGGSVSTLTIQRTQQEDSAVYLCASSLVASGYTDTQYFGPGTRLTVL.

The chain combines TRBV4-2 with TRBJ1-2; the D is unclear. Germline loops: CDR1 LGHNA, CDR2 YNFKEQ. V gave up 0 bases and J gave up 1 base, with 12 bases separating them. The CDR3 contains 16 residues. The CDR3 spells CASSQDLARGNYGYTF. CDR3 in DNA: TGTGCCAGCAGCCAAGATCTAGCCCGGGGTAACTATGGCTACACCTTC.

V is TRBV10-3 and J is TRBJ2-7; D is perhaps TRBD1 (6 bases). V dropped 2 bases and J dropped 1 base, with 18 bases sitting between them. Germline assignment: CDR1 ENHRY and CDR2 SYGVKD. The CDR3 has 17 residues. In DNA form, the CDR3 reads TGTGCCATCAGTGAGCCCGGGGTCGGGACACTTTCCTACGAGCAGTACTTC. This sequence encodes CAISEPGVGTLSYEQYF.

This clonotype was detected a few times. The genes are TRBV15 and TRBJ1-4; D perhaps matches TRBD1 (5 bases). The CDR3 sequence is 13 residues long. Germline CDR1 and CDR2: LNHNV and YYDKDF (reference sequence). The V end lost 2 bases, the J end lost 12 bases, and 13 bases lay between the germline ends. The CDR3 DNA is TGTGCCACCAGCAGAAGGGACCTCGGGGAACTGTTTTTT. The encoded protein is CATSRRDLGELFF.